The 24 T cell receptor beta chains in this list originate from one sample, sequenced in a study of regulatory T cells in long-lasting Graves disease. The time point was: persistent/refractory GD, antithyroid drugs over 5 years with positive TRAb. After RNA was extracted from PBMCs, the TCR library was made from it. HTBI primers from iRepertoire and Arm-PCR of CDR3 regions yielded the TCR beta libraries. TCRdb recomputed calls from the multiplex PCR reads with MiXCR, one row per CDR3 protein. This table holds approximately 360,000 distinct CDR3 sequences, about 23% found once. The specimen comprised peripheral blood mononuclear cells (PBMCs), sampled when the disease was refractory, from a patient treated with antithyroid drugs. The receptors shown here come from a woman aged 40 to 50 with Graves disease.

The rearrangement joins TRBV6-1 to TRBJ2-7; 10 bases are a match to TRBD1. The CDR3 loop spans 13 amino acids. Trimming removed 7 bases from V and 7 bases from J; junction bases left unmatched: 7. Per germline, CDR1 MNHNS and CDR2 SASEGT. CDR3 sequence reads: CASKDRGRREQYF. The DNA of the CDR3 is TGTGCCAGCAAAGACAGGGGGCGGCGGGAGCAGTACTTC.

The J gene is TRBJ1-1, the V gene TRBV20-1, with D unresolved. The ends were cut back, 3 bases at V and 7 bases at J, with 15 bases in the middle. Germline V gene lookup returns CDR1 DFQATT and CDR2 SNEGSKA (reference sequence). The CDR3 has 13 amino acids. The CDR3 sequence: CSASTPPLFEAFF. The CDR3, as DNA: TGCAGTGCTAGTACCCCCCCCCTATTTGAAGCTTTCTTT.

The chain has TRBV29-1 and TRBJ2-1, with TRBD2 identical over 13 bases. The germline V gene has CDR1 SQVTM and CDR2 ANQGSEA. Trimming removed 6 bases from V and 7 bases from J; junction bases left unmatched: 9. The CDR3 runs to 15 residues. The CDR3: CSVERTSGSWNEQFF. DNA of the CDR3: TGCAGCGTCGAACGGACTAGCGGGAGTTGGAATGAGCAGTTCTTC.

The V call is TRBV18, the J call TRBJ2-5; D is uncertain. From germline, CDR1 is KGHSH and CDR2 LQKENI. Deletions cut 3 bases from V and 2 bases from J, with 7 bases between. The CDR3 loop spans 13 amino acids. CDR3 protein: CASSPANQETQYF. The CDR3 region has the DNA TGTGCCAGCTCACCCGCTAATCAAGAGACCCAGTACTTC.

This clonotype showed up many times. This chain joins TRBV7-2 and TRBJ2-7, with 11 bases fitting TRBD2. V shed 1 base, J shed 3 bases, and the junction held 8 bases outside the gene matches. The length of the CDR3 is 17 residues. Germline values: CDR1 SGHTA, CDR2 FQGNSA. The CDR3 sequence: CASSLVSGLADLYEQYF. For the CDR3, the DNA is TGTGCCAGCAGCTTAGTTTCGGGACTAGCGGACCTCTACGAGCAGTACTTC. Complete variable domain (other parts from reference TRBV7-2 and TRBJ2-7): GAGVSQSPSNKVTEKGKDVELRCDPISGHTALYWYRQSLGQGLEFLIYFQGNSAPDKSGLPSDRFSAERTGGSVSTLTIQRTQQEDSAVYLCASSLVSGLADLYEQYFGPGTRLTVT.

This clonotype was found many times. The chain is built from TRBV27 and TRBJ2-6, with D possibly being TRBD2 (5 bases). Germline V gene sequence: CDR1 MNHEY, CDR2 SMNVEV (reference sequence). This CDR3 contains 18 residues. Trimming pared 6 bases from V and 2 bases from J, leaving 20 bases between. Here the CDR3 reads CASRPRPARGPGANVLTF. CDR3 in DNA: TGTGCCAGCAGACCTCGGCCGGCCCGAGGGCCTGGGGCCAACGTCCTGACTTTC.

At least ten counts were recorded for this clonotype. The chain joins TRBV20-1 to TRBJ2-7; the D is unclear. The V gene's germline CDR1 is DFQATT and CDR2 SNEGSKA (reference sequence). The CDR3 sequence is 13 residues long. V was shortened by 7 bases and J by 3 bases, with 16 bases between the two germline ends. The chain's CDR3 is CSVALGHNYEQYF. In DNA, the CDR3 is TGCAGTGTAGCCCTGGGCCATAACTACGAGCAGTACTTC.

This clonotype was counted many times. This rearrangement joins TRBV28 to TRBJ1-5; maybe TRBD1 (6 bases). V was trimmed by 5 bases and J by 5 bases, leaving 13 bases between them. The CDR3 length is 14 residues. CDR1 and CDR2 from the germline V gene are MDHEN and SYDVKM. In DNA form, the CDR3 reads TGTGCCAGCAGTACAGGGTCAAGTGATCAGCCCCAGCATTTT. Its protein is CASSTGSSDQPQHF.

Points on this clonotype: At one of its ends the junction is not consistent with the germline gene, which may arise from a read error. J is TRBJ1-2 and V is TRBV12-3 or TRBV12-4; D call uncertain. The CDR3 consists of 12 residues. CDR3 sequence reads: CARSLNPGGYTF. In nucleotides, the CDR3 is TGTGCCAGGAGTTTAAACCCCGGGGGCTACACCTTC.

This rearrangement joins TRBV28 to TRBJ2-4; tentative D call: TRBD2 (5 bases). The germline V gene has CDR1 MDHEN and CDR2 SYDVKM. With 3 bases removed from V and 13 bases from J, the gap between germline ends came to 16 bases. The CDR3 covers 13 residues. CDR3 sequence reads: CASSLWEWNEQYF. CDR3 DNA sequence: TGTGCCAGCAGTTTGTGGGAGTGGAATGAGCAGTACTTC.

In this sample, this clonotype turned up a few times. V gene TRBV28 combines with J gene TRBJ2-3; D ambiguous. The CDR3 consists of 15 residues. Germline CDR1 reads MDHEN; CDR2 reads SYDVKM. V lost 3 bases and J lost 2, with 12 bases in between. The CDR3 sequence: CASSFSIDSTDTQYF. DNA for the CDR3: TGTGCCAGCAGTTTCTCGATCGACTCCACAGATACGCAGTATTTT.

This clonotype was counted only a few times. The V gene is TRBV2, the J gene TRBJ1-2, with TRBD1 identical over 9 bases. Germline CDR1 reads SNHLY; CDR2 reads FYNNEI. J was trimmed by 6 bases and V by 11 bases; bases with no gene match: 10. This CDR3 is 13 amino acids long. CDR3 nucleotides: TGTGCCGAAATGGACAGGGGAGTAGATGGCTACACCTTC. It codes for CAEMDRGVDGYTF. The full variable domain, rest sourced from reference TRBV2 and TRBJ1-2, is EPEVTQTPSHQVTQMGQEVILRCVPISNHLYFYWYRQILGQKVEFLVSFYNNEISEKSEIFDDQFSVERPDGSNFTLKIRSTKLEDSAMYFCAEMDRGVDGYTFGSGTRLTVV.

Relative to its sample, this clonotype is medium-sized. This rearrangement joins TRBV12-5 to TRBJ1-5; D is ambiguous. From germline, CDR1 is LGHNT and CDR2 FRNRAP. V was clipped by 2 bases and J by 5 bases, with 16 bases between them. The CDR3 runs to 16 residues. In DNA form, the CDR3 reads TGTGCTAGTGGTTTGCCTCGGTCTAGGACGGATCAGCCCCAGCATTTT. It is translated as CASGLPRSRTDQPQHF.

This clonotype has a handful of counts. This chain uses TRBV5-1 with TRBJ2-7; D possibly corresponds to TRBD1 (5 bases). The CDR3 sequence is 14 residues long. V shed 0 bases and J shed 3 bases, with 10 bases lying between them. CDR1 is SGHRS and CDR2 is YFSETQ in the germline V gene. The CDR3 DNA reads TGCGCCAGCAGCTTGGCCCTTCAGGGCTACGAGCAGTACTTC. Translating gives CASSLALQGYEQYF.

The V gene is TRBV2, the J gene TRBJ2-3; 9 bases are shared with TRBD2. Germline CDR1 is SNHLY and CDR2 is FYNNEI. With V trimmed by 6 bases and J by 4 bases, 8 bases remained unmatched. The CDR3 totals 15 residues. CDR3: CASRRISGSSDTQYF. CDR3 coding DNA: TGTGCCAGCAGACGGATTAGCGGGAGTTCAGATACGCAGTATTTT.

The table lists this clonotype with a few counts. The chain employs TRBV6-1 and TRBJ2-7; a weak D match, TRBD2 (5 bases). CDR3 length: 12 residues. Germline CDR1 and CDR2: MNHNS and SASEGT. Trimming took off 7 bases at V and 6 bases at J, with 13 bases between the two ends. CDR3 amino acids: CASTKAGGEQYF. CDR3 sequence (DNA): TGTGCCAGCACCAAAGCAGGAGGCGAGCAGTACTTC.

On this clonotype itself: The junction shows a germline mismatch at one end, possibly a read error. V is TRBV2 and J is TRBJ1-4; D possibly corresponds to TRBD1 (5 bases). The CDR3 length is 17 residues. The V gene's germline CDR1 is SNHLY and CDR2 FYNNEI. The CDR3 nucleotides read TGTGCCAGCAGTGAAGATGGGGCAGAGAGTTTTAATGAAAGACTGTTTTTT. Its translation: CASSEDGAESFNERLFF.

This clonotype occurred a few times. The chain employs TRBV6-1 and TRBJ2-3, with D possibly called TRBD1 or TRBD2 (6 bases each). Trimming shortened V by 10 bases and J by 2 bases, and 16 bases separated the two germline ends. The CDR3 covers 14 residues. Germline V gives CDR1 MNHNS, CDR2 SASEGT. The CDR3 sequence: CATIRGVFTDTQYF. CDR3 DNA sequence: TGTGCCACCATAAGGGGGGTTTTCACAGATACGCAGTATTTT.

This clonotype appeared many times. The germline gene is not matched at one end of the junction; a read error may be the cause. The V gene is TRBV12-3 or TRBV12-4, the J gene TRBJ2-5; TRBD2 matches 12 bases. This CDR3 is built from 11 residues. The CDR3 DNA sequence: TGTGCCAGCAGTTCAGGACTAGCGGGAAGTTTC. This sequence encodes CASSSGLAGSF.

V is TRBV7-9 and J is TRBJ2-2; 11 nucleotides line up with TRBD2. J lost 1 base, V lost 3 bases, and 7 bases had no gene match. The CDR3 spans 18 residues. In germline, CDR1 is SEHNR, CDR2 FQNEAQ (reference sequence). CDR3 amino acids: CASSFPPTSGRNTGELFF. The CDR3 bases are TGTGCCAGCAGCTTCCCCCCCACTAGCGGGAGGAACACCGGGGAGCTGTTTTTT.

This clonotype came up a few times. The V gene is TRBV29-1, the J gene TRBJ1-3, with 7 bases fitting TRBD1. The junction had 9 bases not matched to a gene; V was cut back by 3 bases and J by 4 bases. Germline V gene data show CDR1 as SQVTM and CDR2 as ANQGSEA. The CDR3 extends over 15 amino acids. The CDR3 loop is CSVEGVQGSGNTIYF. The CDR3 DNA sequence: TGCAGCGTTGAGGGGGTACAGGGGAGCGGAAACACCATATATTTT.

This clonotype was picked up a small number of times. V usage is TRBV19 and J usage is TRBJ2-2, with D possibly matching TRBD2 (5 bases). The germline V gene has CDR1 LNHDA and CDR2 SQIVND (reference sequence). This CDR3 contains 15 residues. V lost 4 bases and J 6 bases, leaving 15 bases between the germline ends. Here the CDR3 reads CASSTREDLSGELFF. CDR3 bases: TGTGCCAGTAGTACGAGGGAAGACTTATCCGGGGAGCTGTTTTTT.

The chain is built from TRBV29-1 and TRBJ2-3; 7 nucleotides agree with TRBD2. The CDR3 loop spans 16 amino acids. Germline CDR1 reads SQVTM; CDR2 reads ANQGSEA. Unmatched junction bases numbered 18, after V lost 8 bases and J lost 4 bases. CDR3 coding DNA: TGCAGCCCCAGATTGGCGAGCGGGAAAGGAGCAGATACGCAGTATTTT. Residues: CSPRLASGKGADTQYF.

Many counts were recorded for this clonotype. The CDR3: CASSLVRGPVTGELFF. The CDR3 nucleotides read TGTGCCAGCAGCTTAGTCCGGGGACCGGTCACCGGGGAGCTGTTTTTT. This chain uses TRBV11-2 with TRBJ2-2; tentatively, D is TRBD1 or TRBD2 (5 bases each). The CDR3 has 16 residues. The germline V gene has CDR1 SGHAT and CDR2 FQNNGV. The germline V and J ends were trimmed by 1 base and 4 bases, with 13 bases remaining between them.